Described below is a single T cell receptor (beta chain) sequence and its context. This sample is part of a study of control samples from healthy donors and cancer patients. Produced via immunoSEQ multiplex PCR; TCRdb's table is partial and in-frame only. The sample has about 120,000 clones; 85% to 95% are singletons. Germline CDR1 is PRHDT and CDR2 is FYEKMQ (reference sequence). CDR3 length equals 14 residues. Germline trimming cut 3 bases from V and 3 bases from J; bases unmatched to any gene: 4. The sample taken for sequencing was blood. This sequence originates from a man aged 25-40 years in good health. The gene calls are TRBV13 and TRBJ1-2; 7 bases are a match to TRBD1. The CDR3 bases are TGTGCCAGCAGCTTGCTACAGGGGCACTATGGCTACACCTTC. It specifies CASSLLQGHYGYTF.